The 29 T cell receptor beta chains below come from one sample, sequenced in a study of type 1 regulatory T cells. Each CDR3 protein gets one entry after TCRdb re-called the reads with MiXCR. The sample includes approximately 90,000 distinct CDR3 sequences, 30% to 35% of them seen just once. Sequencing used CD4+ T cells, either the whole sample or a sorted fraction (not recorded which). The receptors derive from a human donor in good health.

The chain joins TRBV5-5 to TRBJ2-2, with 8 bases identical to TRBD2. The length of the CDR3 is 16 residues. Per germline, CDR1 SGHKS and CDR2 YYEKEE (reference sequence). The V gene end was trimmed by 6 bases and the J gene end by 1 base; junction bases not matched to a gene: 8. The CDR3: CASIAGGLLNTGELFF. Here the CDR3 DNA reads TGTGCCAGCATCGCGGGGGGCCTCTTGAACACCGGGGAGCTGTTTTTT.

This clonotype was seen only a few times. This rearrangement joins TRBV5-1 to TRBJ2-7; the match to TRBD1 covers 7 bases. The CDR3 is made up of 15 amino acids. CDR1 and CDR2 from the germline V gene are SGHRS and YFSETQ. J gave up 3 bases and V 3 bases, and 9 bases lay outside the gene matches. CDR3 amino acids: CASSSDGTAFYEQYF. The CDR3 region has the DNA TGCGCCAGCAGCTCGGACGGGACAGCTTTCTACGAGCAGTACTTC.

V is TRBV29-1 and J is TRBJ2-5; D is uncertain. V lost 4 bases and J 1 base, leaving 10 bases between the germline ends. In germline, CDR1 is SQVTM, CDR2 ANQGSEA. The CDR3 length is 13 residues. CDR3 region: CSVGRRLQETQYF. CDR3 sequence (DNA): TGCAGCGTTGGCCGCCGTCTCCAAGAGACCCAGTACTTC.

The genes are TRBV15 and TRBJ1-5; 7 positions match TRBD1. The germline gives CDR1 LNHNV, CDR2 YYDKDF (reference sequence). The length of the CDR3 is 14 residues. With 0 bases clipped from V and 8 bases from J, the junction kept 4 bases outside the gene matches. The CDR3 loop is CATSREGGMEPQHF. The CDR3 coding sequence is TGTGCCACCAGCAGAGAAGGGGGCATGGAGCCCCAGCATTTT. The entire variable domain, with the rest obtained from reference TRBV15 and TRBJ1-5, is as follows: DAMVIQNPRYQVTQFGKPVTLSCSQTLNHNVMYWYQQKSSQAPKLLFHYYDKDFNNEADTPDNFQSRRPNTSFCFLDIRSPGLGDTAMYLCATSREGGMEPQHFGDGTRLSIL.

This clonotype appeared a few times. The chain links TRBV4-1 to TRBJ2-5; 7 positions match TRBD1. Losses at the gene ends were 4 bases for V and 4 bases for J; bases not matched to a gene: 9. CDR1 is MGHRA and CDR2 is YSYEKL in the germline V gene. The CDR3 totals 15 residues. CDR3 amino acids: CASSLARQGGETQYF. The CDR3 DNA reads TGCGCCAGCAGCCTCGCCCGACAGGGCGGAGAGACCCAGTACTTC.

This clonotype appeared a few times. This chain connects TRBV10-3 to TRBJ1-1, with D uncertain. Trimming stripped 0 bases from V and 0 bases from J, with 8 bases between. The CDR3 extends over 15 amino acids. Germline-derived CDR1 and CDR2 are ENHRY and SYGVKD. The DNA for the CDR3 is TGTGCCATCAGTGAGTCGGTCTTTTTGAACACTGAAGCTTTCTTT. Translating it yields CAISESVFLNTEAFF.

The chain combines TRBV15 with TRBJ2-5; a possible D gene is TRBD1 (6 bases). V dropped 4 bases and J dropped 5 bases, with 11 bases sitting between them. The CDR3 has 13 residues. The germline V gene has CDR1 LNHNV and CDR2 YYDKDF (reference sequence). Here the CDR3 reads CATSTGVWETQYF. CDR3 nucleotide sequence: TGTGCCACCAGCACAGGGGTTTGGGAGACCCAGTACTTC.

The J gene is TRBJ1-5, the V gene TRBV7-3, with 7 positions matching TRBD1. Germline lookup yields CDR1 SGHTA and CDR2 FQGTGA. V dropped 4 bases and J dropped 2; count of bases not matched to a gene: 8. This CDR3 has 16 residues. The CDR3 loop reads CASSSIQGRGNQPQHF. DNA of the CDR3: TGTGCCAGCAGCTCCATACAGGGGAGAGGCAATCAGCCCCAGCATTTT.

The rearrangement links TRBV6-2 or TRBV6-3 to TRBJ2-7; D not resolved. Germline-derived CDR1 and CDR2 are MNHEY and SVGEGT. Trimming stripped 2 bases from V and 3 bases from J, with 11 bases between. This CDR3 contains 14 residues. For the CDR3, the DNA is TGTGCCAGCAGTTACGGGGAAAGACTCTACGAGCAGTACTTC. This sequence encodes CASSYGERLYEQYF.

The chain couples TRBV20-1 to TRBJ2-3, with TRBD1 matching over 8 bases. The V gene end was trimmed by 4 bases and the J gene end by 2 bases; junction bases not matched to a gene: 11. The CDR3 covers 16 residues. In germline, CDR1 is DFQATT, CDR2 SNEGSKA (reference sequence). The CDR3 nucleotides read TGCAGTGCTAACGAACCGGTGACAGGGGACACAGATACGCAGTATTTT. Its translation is CSANEPVTGDTDTQYF.

This clonotype was picked up a small number of times. This sequence joins TRBV5-1 and TRBJ2-7; D is undetermined. The V end lost 0 bases, the J end lost 3 bases, and 13 bases lay between the germline ends. Germline V gives CDR1 SGHRS, CDR2 YFSETQ. The CDR3 length is 15 residues. The CDR3 coding sequence is TGCGCCAGCAGCTTGGGTGGCGGTACAGTCTACGAGCAGTACTTC. Translated: CASSLGGGTVYEQYF. The whole variable domain, filled in from reference TRBV5-1 and TRBJ2-7, reads KAGVTQTPRYLIKTRGQQVTLSCSPISGHRSVSWYQQTPGQGLQFLFEYFSETQRNKGNFPGRFSGRQFSNSRSEMNVSTLELGDSALYLCASSLGGGTVYEQYFGPGTRLTVT.

The V call is TRBV12-3 or TRBV12-4, the J call TRBJ2-1, with D hard to call. V gave up 3 bases and J gave up 6 bases, with 15 bases separating them. The CDR3 totals 15 residues. The CDR3 DNA is TGTGCCAGCAGTTTTACGATCCTAGGGTTCAATGAGCAGTTCTTC. Residues: CASSFTILGFNEQFF.

The genes are TRBV24-1 and TRBJ2-3; TRBD1 matches at 8 bases. This CDR3 has 16 residues. The V and J ends lost 3 bases and 4 bases, in that order; junction bases with no gene match: 8. Germline CDR1 and CDR2: KGHDR and SFDVKD. CDR3 sequence (DNA): TGTGCCACCAGTGATCCGGACAGGGAGGTGTCAGATACGCAGTATTTT. Translation: CATSDPDREVSDTQYF.

This chain uses TRBV5-4 with TRBJ2-3; D perhaps matches TRBD2 (6 bases). This CDR3 has 16 amino acids. The V end was cut by 4 bases, the J end by 3 bases, with 18 bases between. CDR1 and CDR2 from the germline V gene are SGHNT and YYREEE (reference sequence). In DNA, the CDR3 is TGTGCCAGCAGCACATCCTTGGGGGGAGTAACAGATACGCAGTATTTT. Amino acids: CASSTSLGGVTDTQYF.

This clonotype was counted only a few times. The genes are TRBV7-6 and TRBJ2-1; 7 bases align to TRBD2. The CDR3 sequence is 16 residues long. V shed 0 bases, J shed 8 bases, and the junction held 10 bases outside the gene matches. Germline loops: CDR1 SGHVS, CDR2 FNYEAQ. CDR3 amino acids: CASSLAAVGGQYEQFF. CDR3 nucleotides: TGTGCCAGCAGCTTAGCAGCTGTGGGAGGGCAGTATGAGCAGTTCTTC.

The rearrangement links TRBV5-1 to TRBJ2-7, with TRBD2 matching over 8 bases. Germline V gene lookup returns CDR1 SGHRS and CDR2 YFSETQ. Losses at the gene ends were 1 base for V and 6 bases for J; bases not matched to a gene: 9. The CDR3 totals 15 residues. This CDR3 is CASSLKPAGESEQYF. The CDR3 DNA reads TGCGCCAGCAGCTTGAAACCAGCGGGAGAGAGCGAGCAGTACTTC.

This clonotype was picked up a small number of times. The chain combines TRBV20-1 with TRBJ2-7, with 9 bases fitting TRBD2. With V trimmed by 6 bases and J by 3 bases, 3 bases remained unmatched. Looked up from germline, CDR1 is DFQATT and CDR2 is SNEGSKA (reference sequence). The CDR3 has 12 residues. The CDR3 loop reads CSAGTSYYEQYF. The CDR3 nucleotides read TGCAGTGCCGGGACTAGCTACTACGAGCAGTACTTC.

This clonotype has a count of ten or more. The chain's CDR3 is CASSPQGRNTEAFF. CDR3 nucleotides: TGTGCCAGCAGCCCCCAGGGTCGGAACACTGAAGCTTTCTTT. The V and J genes are TRBV5-4 and TRBJ1-1; maybe TRBD1 (5 bases). From germline, CDR1 is SGHNT and CDR2 YYREEE (reference sequence). This CDR3 has 14 residues. V lost 4 bases to trimming and J lost 1 base, with 11 bases between them.

This clonotype appeared a few times. The chain recombines TRBV4-1 with TRBJ2-7; 8 bases match TRBD2. CDR1 and CDR2 from the germline V gene are MGHRA and YSYEKL. Trimming cost V 5 bases and J 4 bases; bases outside gene matches: 10. The CDR3 extends over 15 amino acids. CDR3 protein: CASSDTGTRLYEQYF. The CDR3 DNA reads as TGCGCCAGCAGCGACACCGGGACTAGACTATACGAGCAGTACTTC.

There are a few counts of this clonotype. The rearrangement joins TRBV28 to TRBJ1-5; D may be TRBD1 (5 bases). The CDR3 has 16 amino acids. Germline CDR1 and CDR2: MDHEN and SYDVKM. V was trimmed by 10 bases and J by 9 bases, leaving 28 bases between them. Here the CDR3 reads CATHLRDLLRGRPQHF. The CDR3 coding sequence is TGTGCCACCCACCTAAGGGACCTCCTTCGGGGTCGGCCCCAGCATTTT.

This chain joins TRBV10-2 and TRBJ2-1; TRBD1 agrees at 10 bases. V was clipped by 6 bases and J by 5 bases; unmatched bases: 10. Germline assignment: CDR1 WSHSY and CDR2 SAAADI. The CDR3 has 16 amino acids. CDR3 residues: CASSGWTGGGNNEQFF. Here the CDR3 DNA reads TGCGCCAGCAGCGGCTGGACAGGGGGTGGCAACAATGAGCAGTTCTTC.

This clonotype has at least ten counts. This chain uses TRBV5-1 with TRBJ1-5; D might be TRBD1 (6 bases). Germline V gene sequence: CDR1 SGHRS, CDR2 YFSETQ. This CDR3 is 14 amino acids long. V lost 0 bases to trimming and J lost 3 bases, with 7 bases between them. In DNA form, the CDR3 reads TGCGCCAGCAGCTTGGGGGACATCAATCAGCCCCAGCATTTT. Protein: CASSLGDINQPQHF.

CDR3 DNA sequence: TGTGCCACCTCCGGGGGGGTTGGCAATCAGCCCCAGCATTTT. This sequence encodes CATSGGVGNQPQHF. The V and J genes are TRBV3-1 and TRBJ1-5; perhaps TRBD1 as D (5 bases). The CDR3 covers 14 residues. Germline values: CDR1 LGHDT, CDR2 YNNKEL (reference sequence). The V gene lost 10 bases and the J gene lost 2 bases, with 15 bases spanning the gap.

This clonotype occurred a few times. This chain uses TRBV5-1 with TRBJ2-3; 12 bases align to TRBD2. This CDR3 region has 16 residues. Trimming at V came to 4 bases and at J to 4 bases, leaving 7 bases not matched to a gene. Germline-derived CDR1 and CDR2 are SGHRS and YFSETQ. The CDR3 reads CASSGRTSGKADTQYF. The CDR3 nucleotides are TGCGCCAGCAGCGGACGGACTAGCGGGAAAGCAGATACGCAGTATTTT.

This chain uses TRBV7-2 with TRBJ1-4, with D maybe TRBD1 (6 bases). CDR3 length equals 15 residues. The V and J ends lost 1 base and 8 bases respectively, with 14 bases between them. The germline gives CDR1 SGHTA, CDR2 FQGNSA. The CDR3 region has the DNA TGTGCCAGCAGCTTAGGGAGAGGGGGGGAGGAAAAACTGTTTTTT. As protein: CASSLGRGGEEKLFF.

The chain links TRBV9 to TRBJ2-7; D is perhaps TRBD1 (6 bases). The V and J ends lost 5 bases and 6 bases respectively, with 15 bases between them. The CDR3 has 13 residues. In germline, CDR1 is SGDLS, CDR2 YYNGEE. The chain's CDR3 is CASSDTGWGEQYF. The CDR3 DNA reads as TGTGCCAGCAGTGACACAGGGTGGGGCGAGCAGTACTTC.

J is TRBJ2-3 and V is TRBV5-1; TRBD2 matches 8 bases. Germline assignment: CDR1 SGHRS and CDR2 YFSETQ. Unmatched junction bases numbered 8, after V lost 1 base and J lost 1 base. The CDR3 runs to 17 residues. This CDR3 is CASSLQVPGRGTDTQYF. CDR3 DNA sequence: TGCGCCAGCAGCTTGCAAGTGCCCGGGAGGGGCACAGATACGCAGTATTTT.

The V call is TRBV7-2, the J call TRBJ2-3; D is unresolved. Germline V gene sequence: CDR1 SGHTA, CDR2 FQGNSA. The length of the CDR3 is 15 residues. Trimming took off 2 bases at V and 1 base at J, with 10 bases between the two ends. Written as DNA, the CDR3 is TGTGCCAGCAGCTTATTAACAGAAGGCACAGATACGCAGTATTTT. Translated: CASSLLTEGTDTQYF.

The chain is built from TRBV13 and TRBJ1-3; D uncertain. V gave up 4 bases and J gave up 0 bases, with 7 bases separating them. Germline V gene lookup returns CDR1 PRHDT and CDR2 FYEKMQ (reference sequence). This CDR3 is built from 14 residues. This chain's CDR3 is CASSSQASGNTIYF. Written as DNA, the CDR3 is TGTGCCAGCAGCTCCCAGGCCTCTGGAAACACCATATATTTT.